This T cell receptor (beta chain) was recovered during a study of blood T cell repertoires in COVID-19. The table lists this clone with a count of one. The protocol was immunoSEQ multiplex PCR, while the TCRdb copy is restricted to in-frame clones and leaves out a portion. The sample lists about 52,000 clones, 90% seen once, with 2.5% to 3.5% in the top ten. The CDR3 spans 13 residues. The V and J ends lost 0 bases and 3 bases respectively, with 5 bases between them. From germline, CDR1 is KGHSH and CDR2 LQKENI. Sequencing used peripheral blood. The chain recombines TRBV18 with TRBJ2-5; no definite D call. This clonotype was obtained from a human donor in a cohort sampled during active COVID-19. In nucleotides, the CDR3 is TGTGCCAGCTCACCACCAGTAGAAGAGACCCAGTACTTC. This encodes CASSPPVEETQYF.